This TCR beta chain was sequenced during a study of T cells after yellow fever vaccination. Study as a whole: Any fraction with a low cell number was prepared using SMART-Seq v4 Ultra Low Input.

It was through 5'RACE template switching that TCR cDNA was made, with a universal primer site and UMIs added. TCRdb analysed the 5' RACE reads with MiXCR anew, one entry per CDR3 protein. Here the sample spans 250,000 or so distinct CDR3 sequences, roughly 6.2% being singletons. In this sample, this clonotype turned up a few times. What it binds is not known. Study-level points and caveats: A small proportion of clonotypes was detected in both the CD4 and CD8 compartments. Post-booster reappearance was seen for most primary-vaccination clones (about 96% CD4, around 89% CD8).

V was cut by 1 base and J by 5 bases, with 10 bases left in between. The V gene's germline CDR1 is LNHNV and CDR2 YYDKDF (reference sequence). CDR3 size: 14 residues. This sequence was found in a man aged 30-40 years who received the YFV17D yellow fever vaccine. Specimen: CD4+ T cells sorted from PBMCs, collected on the day of the yellow fever booster vaccination. The J gene is TRBJ2-3, the V gene TRBV15, with D unresolved. CDR3 in DNA: TGTGCCACCAGCAGAGCTGCCACCTTAGATACGCAGTATTTT. Residues: CATSRAATLDTQYF. Drawing the rest from reference TRBV15 and TRBJ2-3, the complete variable domain is DAMVIQNPRYQVTQFGKPVTLSCSQTLNHNVMYWYQQKSSQAPKLLFHYYDKDFNNEADTPDNFQSRRPNTSFCFLDIRSPGLGDTAMYLCATSRAATLDTQYFGPGTRLTVL.